These 10 T cell receptor beta chains were all obtained from the same sample, sequenced in a study of blood T cell repertoires in COVID-19. The assay was immunoSEQ multiplex PCR, and TCRdb's table has in-frame clones only and misses some. Of over 85,000 clones in the sample, roughly 80% were seen once. Material: peripheral blood. All receptors derive from a woman in her sixties or seventies with acute or convalescent COVID-19.

The chain uses TRBV5-4 and TRBJ2-5; 11 nucleotides align to TRBD2. Per the germline V gene, CDR1 is SGHNT and CDR2 is YYREEE (reference sequence). J was trimmed by 1 base and V by 2 bases; bases with no gene match: 4. The CDR3 contains 16 residues. As DNA, the CDR3 is TGTGCCAGCAGCTTCCCGGGGACTAGCGGCCAAGAGACCCAGTACTTC. Its translation: CASSFPGTSGQETQYF.

The chain recombines TRBV4-3 with TRBJ1-1; D unclear. The germline V and J ends were trimmed by 0 bases and 7 bases, with 12 bases remaining between them. CDR3 length: 14 amino acids. Germline CDR1 reads LGHNA; CDR2 reads YSLEER. The CDR3 reads CASSQDLRPGEAFF. The CDR3 coding sequence is TGCGCCAGCAGCCAAGATCTTAGGCCAGGTGAAGCTTTCTTT.

V usage is TRBV9 and J usage is TRBJ2-2; D perhaps matches TRBD1 (5 bases). The CDR3 runs 17 residues. The V gene lost 1 base and the J gene lost 4 bases, with 17 bases spanning the gap. Per germline, CDR1 SGDLS and CDR2 YYNGEE. Written as DNA, the CDR3 is TGTGCCAGCAGCGTAACCGAACCTGGACACTTCACCGGGGAGCTGTTTTTT. Its protein is CASSVTEPGHFTGELFF.

The chain is built from TRBV27 and TRBJ1-1, with D possibly TRBD1 on 6 matching bases. Germline values: CDR1 MNHEY, CDR2 SMNVEV (reference sequence). Between the trimmed V and J ends, which lost 5 bases and 1 base, there was a span of 23 bases. The CDR3 totals 18 residues. CDR3 nucleotide sequence: TGTGCCAGCAGTCTTAGACCGTTGCAGGGGTCGGGGAACACTGAAGCTTTCTTT. Translated, it gives CASSLRPLQGSGNTEAFF.

The chain joins TRBV5-1 to TRBJ1-2, with 8 bases fitting TRBD1. Looked up from germline, CDR1 is SGHRS and CDR2 is YFSETQ. The CDR3 has 15 amino acids. V trimming: 1 base; J trimming: 8 bases; junction bases outside the gene matches: 10. CDR3 in amino acids: CASSLTSGQGYGYTF. The CDR3 DNA follows: TGCGCCAGCAGCTTGACATCCGGACAGGGATACGGCTACACCTTC.

The chain couples TRBV18 to TRBJ2-2; tentative D call: TRBD1 (5 bases). The CDR3 extends over 14 amino acids. Germline CDR1 and CDR2: KGHSH and LQKENI. V lost 3 bases and J 3 bases, leaving 8 bases between the germline ends. This chain's CDR3 is CASSPLRDTGELFF. The CDR3 nucleotides are TGTGCCAGCTCACCCCTCAGGGACACCGGGGAGCTGTTTTTT.

V and J are TRBV4-3 and TRBJ1-4; TRBD1 matches at 8 bases. CDR1 and CDR2 (germline): LGHNA, YSLEER. The CDR3 sequence is 15 residues long. V was pared by 3 bases and J by 7 bases, with 7 bases of the junction left unmatched. This CDR3 reads CASSQQDRDTEKLFF. Written as DNA, the CDR3 is TGCGCCAGCAGCCAGCAGGACAGGGATACTGAAAAACTGTTTTTT.

The chain uses TRBV30 and TRBJ1-4; perhaps TRBD1 as D (5 bases). V was clipped by 1 base and J by 3 bases, with 6 bases between them. The CDR3 totals 13 residues. The V gene's germline CDR1 is GTSNPN and CDR2 SVGIG (reference sequence). In nucleotides, the CDR3 is TGTGCCTGGAGTGGGGGCCCTAATGAAAAACTGTTTTTT. It translates to CAWSGGPNEKLFF.

This chain links TRBV6-5 with TRBJ2-3; 8 positions match TRBD2. Germline V gene lookup returns CDR1 MNHEY and CDR2 SVGAGI. After removal of 7 bases from V and 5 bases from J, the junction contained 8 bases not matched to a gene. CDR3 length: 14 residues. The CDR3 here is CASKATLAGDTQYF. CDR3 bases: TGTGCCAGCAAGGCAACTCTAGCGGGAGATACGCAGTATTTT.

The chain links TRBV15 to TRBJ2-5, with D perhaps matching TRBD1 (6 bases). V lost 1 base to trimming and J lost 2 bases, with 11 bases between them. CDR1 and CDR2 from the germline V gene are LNHNV and YYDKDF (reference sequence). The CDR3 contains 15 residues. CDR3 region: CATSRGTADQETQYF. CDR3 bases: TGTGCCACCAGCAGAGGGACAGCGGATCAAGAGACCCAGTACTTC.